Shown below are 4 T cell receptor beta chains from a single sample sequenced in a study of blood T cells in healthy people across ages (dated by TCRdb to the mid-2010s). The library came from 5' RACE. The instrument was an Illumina HiSeq 2500. The second PCR ran for about 7 to 11 cycles and used a J-beta primer mix along with a sample-barcoded 5' primer. Using fastp at Q25 and MiXCR, TCRdb reprocessed the public reads and kept productive beta chains. Each entry is one CDR3 protein sequence, shown with its most common DNA and genes. The sample yields 1 million or so distinct CDR3 sequences; 40% to 50% were counted once. In total, the top ten clones hold approximately 17% of the sample. What was sequenced was blood. Source of these receptors: a woman in her sixties or seventies in good health.

The chain uses TRBV7-9 and TRBJ2-7, with D tentatively TRBD1 or TRBD2 (6 bases each). Germline V gene sequence: CDR1 SEHNR, CDR2 FQNEAQ (reference sequence). V was clipped by 4 bases and J by 1 base, with 17 bases between them. CDR3 length: 16 residues. The CDR3 sequence is CASSSPGAGTSYEQYF. In DNA form, the CDR3 reads TGTGCCAGCAGCTCGCCAGGGGCAGGGACTTCCTACGAGCAGTACTTC.

This clonotype was seen only a few times. The chain links TRBV3-1 to TRBJ2-3; tentatively, D is TRBD1 or TRBD2 (5 bases each). This CDR3 region has 14 residues. Germline loops: CDR1 LGHDT, CDR2 YNNKEL (reference sequence). Trimming removed 6 bases from V and 0 bases from J, with 10 bases in between. The CDR3 sequence: CASRGAGSTDTQYF. CDR3 coding DNA: TGTGCCAGCAGAGGGGCGGGCAGCACAGATACGCAGTATTTT.

This clonotype was seen only a few times. This sequence joins TRBV2 and TRBJ2-7; TRBD2 aligns across 10 bases. V lost 4 bases and J lost 3; bases outside the gene matches: 12. This CDR3 contains 17 residues. The germline V gene encodes CDR1 SNHLY and CDR2 FYNNEI. CDR3 protein: CASSGDSGRNPNYEQYF. The CDR3 DNA is TGTGCCAGCAGTGGTGATAGCGGGAGGAACCCAAACTACGAGCAGTACTTC.

This chain links TRBV20-1 with TRBJ2-7; 7 nucleotides line up with TRBD1. The ends lost 0 bases at V and 3 bases at J; junction bases unmatched: 8. This CDR3 has 15 residues. Germline V gives CDR1 DFQATT, CDR2 SNEGSKA (reference sequence). CDR3 amino acids: CSARDFRQGNYEQYF. The CDR3 DNA reads TGCAGTGCTAGAGATTTCCGACAGGGAAACTACGAGCAGTACTTC.